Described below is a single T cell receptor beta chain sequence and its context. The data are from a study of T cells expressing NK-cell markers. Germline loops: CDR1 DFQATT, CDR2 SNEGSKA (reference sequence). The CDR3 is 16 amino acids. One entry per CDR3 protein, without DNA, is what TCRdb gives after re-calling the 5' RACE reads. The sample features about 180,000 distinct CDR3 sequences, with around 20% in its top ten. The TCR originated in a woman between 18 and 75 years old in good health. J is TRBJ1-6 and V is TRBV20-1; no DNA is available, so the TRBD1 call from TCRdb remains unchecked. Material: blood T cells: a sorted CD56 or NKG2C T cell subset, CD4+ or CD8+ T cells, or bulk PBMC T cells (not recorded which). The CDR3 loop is CSARDLDRGWNSPLHF.